This record concerns one T cell receptor beta chain sequence. Only in-frame clones appear in the TCRdb table, and some are missing; sequencing was by immunoSEQ multiplex PCR. The repertoire has about 140,000 clones, approximately 88% of them found once; the top ten carry 2.5% to 3%. The CDR3 contains 15 residues. The germline gives CDR1 MGHRA, CDR2 YSYEKL. Between the trimmed V and J ends, which lost 5 bases and 7 bases, there was a span of 20 bases. The data stem from a study of T cell responses to AZD1222 COVID-19 vaccine. The V and J genes are TRBV4-1 and TRBJ1-2; weak D call: TRBD1 (5 bases). The sequence came from an adult in good health. The specimen comprised peripheral blood, sampled on day 0 of AZD1222 vaccination. DNA for the CDR3: TGCGCCAGCAGCGAAGGGACGGTTAAAACCCGTGGCTACACCTTC. Translated, it gives CASSEGTVKTRGYTF.